This TCR beta chain was recorded in a study of blood T cells in healthy people across ages. In germline, CDR1 is DFQATT, CDR2 SNEGSKA (reference sequence). The CDR3 runs 12 residues. Trimming removed 1 base from V and 8 bases from J, with 9 bases in between. In its sample, this clonotype was seen many times. Alongside a J-beta primer mix, a sample-barcoded 5' primer served in a second PCR lasting roughly 6 to 12 cycles. Every molecule of cDNA carried a tag from a template-switch adaptor with 12 random nucleotides. TCRdb recomputed calls from the 5' RACE reads with MiXCR, one row per CDR3 protein. The repertoire holds hundreds of thousands of distinct CDR3 sequences, over 40% seen once, with 13% in the top ten.

This receptor was taken from a woman at least 80 years old in good health. The sequenced sample was blood. The chain joins TRBV20-1 to TRBJ2-4, with D uncertain. This CDR3 is CSARGSVDIQYF. The CDR3, as DNA: TGCAGTGCTAGAGGTTCAGTAGACATTCAGTACTTC.